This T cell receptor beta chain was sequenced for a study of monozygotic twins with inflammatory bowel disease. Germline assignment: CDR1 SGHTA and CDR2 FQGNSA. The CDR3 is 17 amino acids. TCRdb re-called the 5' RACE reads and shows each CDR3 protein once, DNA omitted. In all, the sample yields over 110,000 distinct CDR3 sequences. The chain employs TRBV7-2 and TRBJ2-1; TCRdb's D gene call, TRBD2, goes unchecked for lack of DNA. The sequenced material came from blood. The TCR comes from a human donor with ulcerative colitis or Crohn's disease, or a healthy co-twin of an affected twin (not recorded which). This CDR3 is CASSRQVAGGKDNEQFF.